The 25 T cell receptor beta chains in this list originate from one sample, sequenced in a study of metastatic and nonmetastatic thyroid tumors. TCRdb reanalyzed the PCR reads via MiXCR. The sample shows around 38,000 clones, 25% to 30% of them seen only once. Prior to thyroid surgery, none of the patients had received any treatment. Specimen: blood. These receptors came from a male donor with papillary thyroid cancer or a benign thyroid nodule (not recorded which). Some clones in this sample may be carry-over from other donors' samples.

The chain uses TRBV27 and TRBJ2-7; 7 bases map to TRBD2. Germline V gene sequence: CDR1 MNHEY, CDR2 SMNVEV (reference sequence). The CDR3 is 14 amino acids. V dropped 1 base and J dropped 2; count of bases not matched to a gene: 2. The CDR3 region has the DNA TGTGCCAGCAGTTTATGGGGGGGGACCTACGAGCAGTACTTC. It translates to CASSLWGGTYEQYF.

The J gene is TRBJ2-3, the V gene TRBV6-1; possible D gene TRBD1, 5 bases. V dropped 5 bases and J dropped 14 bases, with 17 bases sitting between them. The CDR3 is 12 residues long. Germline values: CDR1 MNHNS, CDR2 SASEGT. CDR3 sequence: CASSSDRSQGYF. In DNA, the CDR3 is TGTGCCAGCAGTTCAGACAGATCCCAGGGGTATTTT.

Only one count was recorded for this clone. Germline and junction disagree at one end, which may indicate a read error. The rearrangement links TRBV30 to TRBJ1-1; D is uncertain. This CDR3 contains 11 residues. Germline values: CDR1 GTSNPN, CDR2 SVGIG (reference sequence). Here the CDR3 reads CAWTWNTESFF. CDR3 sequence (DNA): TGTGCCTGGACCTGGAACACTGAATCTTTCTTC.

A remark on this clone: An end of the junction differs from the germline gene, which may be a read error. This chain uses TRBV19 with TRBJ2-7; D possibly matches TRBD1 or TRBD2 (5 bases each). The length of the CDR3 is 15 residues. CDR1 and CDR2 from the germline V gene are LNHDA and SQIVND (reference sequence). As DNA, the CDR3 is TGTGCCAGTAGTCGGGTTCAGGGACCCTCCTACGGGCAGTACTTC. Protein sequence: CASSRVQGPSYGQYF.

This clone was seen many times. The chain has TRBV18 and TRBJ1-1; D unclear. Germline assignment: CDR1 KGHSH and CDR2 LQKENI. V was pared by 2 bases and J by 2 bases, with 12 bases between. The CDR3 covers 15 residues. CDR3 in DNA: TGTGCCAGCTCACCAGGGTTGATGGGTAACACTGAAGCTTTCTTT. This translates into CASSPGLMGNTEAFF.

This clone has only one observation. The missing conserved phenylalanine or tryptophan at the end of this CDR3 makes a read error likely. V is TRBV20-1 and J is TRBJ2-3, with D hard to call. The CDR3 extends over 13 amino acids. Trimming stripped 8 bases from V and 1 base from J, with 13 bases between. From germline, CDR1 is DFQATT and CDR2 SNEGSKA (reference sequence). CDR3 sequence: CSPLWEGTDTQYV. As DNA, the CDR3 is TGCAGTCCCCTATGGGAAGGCACAGATACGCAGTATGTT.

This clone was counted only a few times. J is TRBJ2-7 and V is TRBV27; TRBD2 aligns across 14 bases. This CDR3 region has 18 residues. V lost 2 bases and J lost 5; bases outside the gene matches: 11. Germline values: CDR1 MNHEY, CDR2 SMNVEV (reference sequence). This CDR3 reads CASSLTPGTSGRGNEQYF. The CDR3, as DNA: TGTGCCAGCAGTTTAACCCCCGGGACTAGCGGGAGAGGTAACGAGCAGTACTTC.

This clone is medium-sized (0.01 to 0.1%). This chain joins TRBV20-1 and TRBJ1-2, with D possibly matching TRBD1 (5 bases). V lost 3 bases to trimming and J lost 1 base, with 15 bases between them. The V gene's germline CDR1 is DFQATT and CDR2 SNEGSKA (reference sequence). This CDR3 is built from 15 residues. CDR3 sequence reads: CSASAGLPINYGYTF. For the CDR3, the DNA is TGCAGTGCTAGCGCGGGACTGCCGATTAACTATGGCTACACCTTC.

In this sample, this clone turned up many times. The V gene is TRBV4-2, the J gene TRBJ2-1, with TRBD1 as a possible D gene (7 bases). The CDR3 length is 15 residues. Trimming took off 5 bases at V and 10 bases at J, with 21 bases between the two ends. CDR1 and CDR2 from the germline V gene are LGHNA and YNFKEQ. The CDR3 sequence: CASSGGRGRGEEQFF. The CDR3 bases are TGTGCCAGCAGCGGAGGAAGGGGCAGGGGGGAGGAGCAGTTCTTC.

This clone was counted at least ten times. The rearrangement links TRBV5-1 to TRBJ2-1; TRBD2 matches at 9 bases. Per germline, CDR1 SGHRS and CDR2 YFSETQ. The V gene end was trimmed by 4 bases and the J gene end by 6 bases; junction bases not matched to a gene: 8. The CDR3 runs 15 residues. The chain's CDR3 is CASSASGREGNEQFF. CDR3 nucleotides: TGCGCCAGCAGCGCCAGCGGGCGGGAGGGCAATGAGCAGTTCTTC. Based on the CDR3 plus reference TRBV5-1 and TRBJ2-1, the full variable domain is KAGVTQTPRYLIKTRGQQVTLSCSPISGHRSVSWYQQTPGQGLQFLFEYFSETQRNKGNFPGRFSGRQFSNSRSEMNVSTLELGDSALYLCASSASGREGNEQFFGPGTRLTVL.

J is TRBJ2-7 and V is TRBV30, with a weak D call TRBD1 (5 bases). The CDR3 has 12 residues. Germline CDR1 and CDR2: GTSNPN and SVGIG (reference sequence). V gave up 4 bases and J gave up 4 bases, with 11 bases separating them. The CDR3 DNA follows: TGTGCCTGGACAGGGATGGGGTACGAGCAGTACTTC. Amino acids: CAWTGMGYEQYF.

This clone was seen a few times. The CDR3 sequence is CASSLAGPYEQYF. The CDR3 DNA sequence: TGTGCCAGCAGTCTAGCGGGGCCCTACGAGCAGTACTTC. The V gene is TRBV27, the J gene TRBJ2-7, with 9 bases lining up with TRBD2. J lost 2 bases, V lost 5 bases, and 1 base had no gene match. Germline V lookup: CDR1 MNHEY, CDR2 SMNVEV (reference sequence). The CDR3 has 13 amino acids.

Many counts were recorded for this clone. The chain joins TRBV24-1 to TRBJ2-2; 10 bases are shared with TRBD1. The J segment lost 4 bases and the V segment lost 3 bases, leaving 4 bases of the junction unmatched. The CDR3 is made up of 16 amino acids. Germline V gene data show CDR1 as KGHDR and CDR2 as SFDVKD. CDR3: CATSDAGQGFTGELFF. The CDR3, as DNA: TGTGCCACCAGTGATGCGGGACAGGGGTTCACCGGGGAGCTGTTTTTT.

This clone was seen many times. The chain combines TRBV19 with TRBJ1-2; weak D call: TRBD1 (5 bases). Germline CDR1 is LNHDA and CDR2 is SQIVND (reference sequence). This CDR3 contains 14 residues. V was clipped by 5 bases and J by 4 bases, with 14 bases between them. CDR3 loop: CASSLIRGSYGYTF. CDR3 nucleotide sequence: TGTGCCAGTAGTCTGATCCGGGGCAGCTATGGCTACACCTTC.

This clone was detected a few times. One end of the junction fails to match germline, which may point to a read error. This chain uses TRBV27 with TRBJ2-5; possible D gene TRBD2, 6 bases. Germline CDR1 is MNHEY and CDR2 is SMNVEV (reference sequence). This CDR3 is built from 13 residues. The CDR3 loop reads CASSGTRQDTQYF. In nucleotides, the CDR3 is TGTGCCAGCAGCGGGACTCGCCAAGATACCCAGTACTTC.

The chain combines TRBV6-1 with TRBJ1-5, with a weak D call TRBD1 (6 bases). V shed 10 bases and J shed 3 bases, with 16 bases lying between them. Germline V gene sequence: CDR1 MNHNS, CDR2 SASEGT. CDR3 size: 14 residues. Here the CDR3 reads CATRDRDNNQPQHF. In DNA form, the CDR3 reads TGTGCCACTAGAGACCGGGACAACAATCAGCCCCAGCATTTT.

This clone was seen just once. The junction departs from germline at one end; a sequencing error may be responsible. This rearrangement joins TRBV7-8 to TRBJ1-1; the D gene is possibly TRBD1 (6 bases). Germline values: CDR1 SGHVS, CDR2 FQNEAQ. The CDR3 has 16 amino acids. CDR3 sequence reads: CASSSRLRTENTEALF. In nucleotides, the CDR3 is TGTGCCAGCAGCTCCAGACTGAGGACAGAAAACACTGAAGCTTTATTT.

Notes on this clone: It is likely a read error, because the conserved phenylalanine at the end of the CDR3 is missing. The DNA is left out, because the CDR3 cannot be placed on it with certainty; the CDR3 is given as TCRdb lists it. The V gene is TRBV28, the J gene TRBJ2-7; the table's D gene call, TRBD2, was not cross checked with the DNA. Both ends counted, the CDR3 spans 19 residues. Germline lookup yields CDR1 MDHEN and CDR2 SYDVKM. Here the CDR3 reads CASSLSLGSGSMSTDEEYL.

This clone was picked up many times. Mismatch with germline at one junction end may stem from a read error. CDR3 DNA: TGTGCAAGCACGGGACAGATCTCTGGGGCCAACGTCCTGACTTTC. Encoded protein: CASTGQISGANVLTF. The chain combines TRBV7-3 with TRBJ2-6; 7 positions agree with TRBD1. The CDR3 loop spans 15 amino acids. Germline V gene lookup returns CDR1 SGHTA and CDR2 FQGTGA.

This clone was found many times. The chain has TRBV15 and TRBJ2-5; TRBD1 aligns across 11 bases. Unmatched junction bases numbered 4, after V lost 0 bases and J lost 4 bases. There are 16 residues in the CDR3. CDR1 and CDR2 from the germline V gene are LNHNV and YYDKDF (reference sequence). CDR3 amino acids: CATSRDTGTGGETQYF. The DNA for the CDR3 is TGTGCCACCAGCAGAGACACCGGGACAGGGGGAGAGACCCAGTACTTC.

In this sample, this clone turned up many times. V is TRBV20-1 and J is TRBJ2-3, with a possible D match to TRBD2 (6 bases). Germline CDR1 DFQATT, CDR2 SNEGSKA (reference sequence). This CDR3 contains 14 residues. V was clipped by 4 bases and J by 2 bases, with 13 bases between them. CDR3 in DNA: TGCAGTGCTACGGGACTTCCACCCACAGATACGCAGTATTTT. Amino acids: CSATGLPPTDTQYF.

A remark on this clone: A single base separates this from a much larger clone, so it may be a read error. This chain uses TRBV14 with TRBJ2-7; D unresolved. The CDR3 runs to 14 residues. Germline loops: CDR1 SGHDN, CDR2 FVKESK. The CDR3 DNA sequence: TGTGCCATCAGCCATGGCCGGCCGTCCTACGAGCAGTGCTTC. It translates to CAISHGRPSYEQCF.

This clone has more than one count but fewer than ten. The CDR3 here is CASSEGGPPYNEQFF. The CDR3 nucleotides read TGTGCCAGCAGCGAGGGGGGGCCGCCCTACAATGAGCAGTTCTTC. The chain is built from TRBV28 and TRBJ2-1, with D perhaps matching TRBD2 (7 bases). Trimming removed 6 bases from V and 2 bases from J, with 14 bases in between. CDR1 is MDHEN and CDR2 is SYDVKM in the germline V gene. The CDR3 loop spans 15 amino acids.

A word on this clone: One junction end disagrees with the germline gene, perhaps due to a read error. This sequence joins TRBV19 and TRBJ2-7; 10 nucleotides agree with TRBD2. CDR3 length equals 13 residues. The germline V gene has CDR1 LNHDA and CDR2 SQIVND (reference sequence). CDR3 amino acids: CDSSGLAGVDQYF. The DNA for the CDR3 is TGTGACAGTAGTGGTCTAGCGGGAGTCGACCAGTACTTC.

CDR3 sequence reads: CASGKFRDKTTDTQYF. Here the CDR3 DNA reads TGTGCCAGCGGAAAATTTCGGGACAAAACCACAGATACGCAGTATTTT. The genes are TRBV4-2 and TRBJ2-3; D is possibly TRBD1 (6 bases). Trimming shortened V by 8 bases and J by 2 bases, and 20 bases separated the two germline ends. The CDR3 is made up of 16 amino acids. Per germline, CDR1 LGHNA and CDR2 YNFKEQ.